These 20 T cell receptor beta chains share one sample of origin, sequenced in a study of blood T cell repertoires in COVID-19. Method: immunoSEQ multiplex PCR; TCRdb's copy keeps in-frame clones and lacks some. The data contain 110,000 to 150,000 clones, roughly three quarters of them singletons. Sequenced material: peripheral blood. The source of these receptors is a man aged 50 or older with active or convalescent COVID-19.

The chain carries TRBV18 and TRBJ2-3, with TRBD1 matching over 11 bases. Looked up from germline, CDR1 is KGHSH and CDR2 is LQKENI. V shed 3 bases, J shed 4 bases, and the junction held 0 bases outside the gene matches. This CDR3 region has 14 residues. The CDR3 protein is CASSPGQGADTQYF. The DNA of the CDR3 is TGTGCCAGCTCACCGGGACAGGGGGCAGATACGCAGTATTTT.

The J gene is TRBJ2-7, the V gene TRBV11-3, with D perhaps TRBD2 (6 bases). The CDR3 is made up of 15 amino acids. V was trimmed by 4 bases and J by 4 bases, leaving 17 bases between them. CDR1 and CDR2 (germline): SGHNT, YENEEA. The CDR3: CASSSQAGDRYEQYF. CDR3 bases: TGTGCCAGCAGCTCCCAAGCGGGCGATCGTTACGAGCAGTACTTC.

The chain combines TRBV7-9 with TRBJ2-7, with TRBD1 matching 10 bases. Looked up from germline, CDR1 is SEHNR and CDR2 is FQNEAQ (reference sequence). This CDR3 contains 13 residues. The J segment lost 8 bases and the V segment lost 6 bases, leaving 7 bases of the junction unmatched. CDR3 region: CASRGTGDTQQYF. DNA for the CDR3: TGTGCCAGCAGGGGGACAGGGGATACCCAGCAGTACTTC.

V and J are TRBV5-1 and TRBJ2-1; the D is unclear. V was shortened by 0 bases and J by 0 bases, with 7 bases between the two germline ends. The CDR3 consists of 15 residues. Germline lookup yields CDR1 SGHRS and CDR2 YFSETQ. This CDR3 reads CASSLAGSSYNEQFF. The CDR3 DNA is TGCGCCAGCAGCTTGGCAGGAAGCTCCTACAATGAGCAGTTCTTC. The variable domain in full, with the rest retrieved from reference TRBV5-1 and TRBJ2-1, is KAGVTQTPRYLIKTRGQQVTLSCSPISGHRSVSWYQQTPGQGLQFLFEYFSETQRNKGNFPGRFSGRQFSNSRSEMNVSTLELGDSALYLCASSLAGSSYNEQFFGPGTRLTVL.

CDR3 region: CASSLQGGTNTEAFF. CDR3 nucleotide sequence: TGTGCCAGCAGCTTACAGGGAGGGACGAACACTGAAGCTTTCTTT. This sequence joins TRBV7-3 and TRBJ1-1; TRBD1 is a possible D gene (5 bases). Trimming took 2 bases from V and 1 from J, leaving 11 bases between them. The CDR3 extends over 15 amino acids. Germline V gives CDR1 SGHTA, CDR2 FQGTGA.

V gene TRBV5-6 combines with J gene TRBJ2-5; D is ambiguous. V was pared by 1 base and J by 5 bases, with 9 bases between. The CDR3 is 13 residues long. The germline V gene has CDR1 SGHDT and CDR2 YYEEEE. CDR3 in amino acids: CASSLTAGETQYF. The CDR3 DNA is TGTGCCAGCAGCTTGACCGCCGGGGAGACCCAGTACTTC.

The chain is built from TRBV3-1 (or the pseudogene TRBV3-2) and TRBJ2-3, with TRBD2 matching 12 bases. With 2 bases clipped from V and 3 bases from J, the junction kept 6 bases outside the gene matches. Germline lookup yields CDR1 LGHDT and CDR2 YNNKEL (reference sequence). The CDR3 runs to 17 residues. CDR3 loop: CASSQLLAGGRTDTQYF. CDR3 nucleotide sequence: TGTGCCAGCAGCCAACTACTAGCGGGAGGACGGACAGATACGCAGTATTTT.

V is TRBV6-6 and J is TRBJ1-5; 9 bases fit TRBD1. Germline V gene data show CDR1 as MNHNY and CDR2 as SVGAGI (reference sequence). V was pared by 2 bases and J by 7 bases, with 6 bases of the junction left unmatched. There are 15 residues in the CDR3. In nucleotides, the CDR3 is TGTGCCAGCAGTTACCTGGGACAGGGAAACCAGCCCCAGCATTTT. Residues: CASSYLGQGNQPQHF.

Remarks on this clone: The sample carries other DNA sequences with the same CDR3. In DNA form, the CDR3 reads TGTGCCAGCAGTTTATCCCTGAATCAGCCCCAGCATTTT. Amino acids: CASSLSLNQPQHF. J is TRBJ1-5 and V is TRBV27; D is unresolved. This CDR3 has 13 residues. The V gene lost 0 bases and the J gene lost 4 bases, with 4 bases spanning the gap. From germline, CDR1 is MNHEY and CDR2 SMNVEV (reference sequence).

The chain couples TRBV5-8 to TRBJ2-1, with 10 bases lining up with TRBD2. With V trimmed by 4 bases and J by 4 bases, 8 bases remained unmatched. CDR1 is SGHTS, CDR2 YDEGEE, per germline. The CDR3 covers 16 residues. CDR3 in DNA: TGTGCCAGCAGCCCTACGGGGACTAGCGTGTACAATGAGCAGTTCTTC. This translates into CASSPTGTSVYNEQFF.

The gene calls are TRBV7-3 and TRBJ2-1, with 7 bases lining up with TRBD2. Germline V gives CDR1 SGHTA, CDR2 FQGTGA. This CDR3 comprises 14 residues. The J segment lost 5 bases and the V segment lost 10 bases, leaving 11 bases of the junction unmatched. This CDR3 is CATSSSGGNNEQFF. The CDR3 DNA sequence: TGTGCCACCTCATCTAGCGGAGGCAACAATGAGCAGTTCTTC.

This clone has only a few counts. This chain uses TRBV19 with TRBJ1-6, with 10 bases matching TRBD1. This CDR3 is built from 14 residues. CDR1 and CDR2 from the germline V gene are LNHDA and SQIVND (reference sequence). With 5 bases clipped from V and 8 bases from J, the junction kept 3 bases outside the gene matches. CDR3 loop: CASSVGQGYSPLHF. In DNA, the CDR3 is TGTGCCAGTAGTGTGGGACAGGGGTATTCACCCCTCCACTTT.

CDR3 sequence reads: CAWVQRSGNTIYF. In nucleotides, the CDR3 is TGTGCCTGGGTCCAGCGTTCTGGAAACACCATATATTTT. This chain links TRBV30 with TRBJ1-3; D call uncertain. This CDR3 spans 13 amino acids. Germline assignment: CDR1 GTSNPN and CDR2 SVGIG (reference sequence). V was shortened by 5 bases and J by 1 base, with 9 bases between the two germline ends.

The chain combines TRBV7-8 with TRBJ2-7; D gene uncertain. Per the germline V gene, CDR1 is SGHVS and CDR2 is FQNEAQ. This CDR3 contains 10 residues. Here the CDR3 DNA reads TGTGCTCTAGGAGACTACGAGCAGTACTTC. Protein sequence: CALGDYEQYF.

In DNA form, the CDR3 reads TGTGCCAGTAGTCAAAGGGACAGACCAATCGTCAGTACGCAGTATTTT. It specifies CASSQRDRPIVSTQYF. The chain has TRBV19 and TRBJ2-3; 7 positions match TRBD1. Germline CDR1 is LNHDA and CDR2 is SQIVND (reference sequence). V shed 5 bases and J 8 bases; nucleotides not matched to a gene: 16. The CDR3 has 16 amino acids.

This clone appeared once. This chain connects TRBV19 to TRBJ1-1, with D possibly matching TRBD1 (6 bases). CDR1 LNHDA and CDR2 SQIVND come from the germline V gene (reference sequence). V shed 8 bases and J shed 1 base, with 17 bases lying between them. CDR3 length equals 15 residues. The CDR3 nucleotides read TGTGCCAGTTCCCCTATCCGGACAGCGAACACTGAAGCTTTCTTT. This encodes CASSPIRTANTEAFF.

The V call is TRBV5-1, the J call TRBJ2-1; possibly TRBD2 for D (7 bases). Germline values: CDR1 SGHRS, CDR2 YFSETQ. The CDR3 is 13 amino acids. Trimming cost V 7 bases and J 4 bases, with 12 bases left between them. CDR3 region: CASWEGEYNEQFF. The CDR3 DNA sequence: TGCGCCAGCTGGGAGGGGGAGTACAATGAGCAGTTCTTC.

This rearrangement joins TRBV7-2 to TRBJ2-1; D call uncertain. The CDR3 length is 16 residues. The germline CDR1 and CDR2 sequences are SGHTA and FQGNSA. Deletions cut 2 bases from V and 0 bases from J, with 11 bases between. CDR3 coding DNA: TGTGCCAGCAGCTTAAGAGGTCAAAACTCCTACAATGAGCAGTTCTTC. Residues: CASSLRGQNSYNEQFF.

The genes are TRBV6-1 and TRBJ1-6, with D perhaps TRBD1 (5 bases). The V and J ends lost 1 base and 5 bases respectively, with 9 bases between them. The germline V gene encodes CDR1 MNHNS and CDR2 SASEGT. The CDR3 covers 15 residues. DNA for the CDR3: TGTGCCAGCAGTGAAGGGACAAAAAATAATTCACCCCTCCACTTT. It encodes CASSEGTKNNSPLHF.

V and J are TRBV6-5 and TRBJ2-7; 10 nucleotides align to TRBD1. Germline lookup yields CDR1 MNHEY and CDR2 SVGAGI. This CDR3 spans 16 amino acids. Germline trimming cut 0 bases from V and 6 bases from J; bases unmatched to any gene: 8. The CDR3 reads CASSYSRQGAHLEQYF. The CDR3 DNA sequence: TGTGCCAGCAGTTACTCGAGACAGGGGGCGCATCTCGAGCAGTACTTC.